This is a list of T cell receptor beta chains from one sample in a study of T-cell reconstitution after alpha-beta-depleted transplantation in children. One entry per CDR3 protein results from TCRdb running MiXCR on the PCR reads. The table records more than 100,000 distinct CDR3 sequences, 23% of them present only once. Sequencing used PBMCs, mostly from graft donor cells, obtained 180 days after TCRalphabeta/CD19-depleted stem cell transplant. These receptors came from a male patient aged 2 to 10 who had a stem cell transplant for chronic granulomatous disease, so the T cells may come from the graft donor. The CDR3 runs from the conserved cysteine through the conserved F or W. The order of the fields is D gene, J gene, CDR3 length, V gene, clone size, CDR3 DNA, CDR3 protein. D genes are given only for firm matches. Clone size is shown for a subset of rows, as once, few, many or a class of expanded clone.

d_call: TRBD1
j_call: TRBJ1-1
cdr3_length: 14
v_call: TRBV29-1
clone_size: many
cdr3_nt: TGCAGCTCCTGGACAGGGTCGGGGAGCACTGAAGCTTTCTTT
cdr3_aa: CSSWTGSGSTEAFF

d_call: TRBD1
j_call: TRBJ1-2
cdr3_length: 13
v_call: TRBV29-1
clone_size: many
cdr3_nt: TGCAGCGTTGCGACAGGGGAAGGCTATGGCTACACCTTC
cdr3_aa: CSVATGEGYGYTF

d_call: TRBD2
j_call: TRBJ2-1
cdr3_length: 14
v_call: TRBV12-3/TRBV12-4
clone_size: -
cdr3_nt: TGTGCCAGCACCACTAGCGGGGGGTACCATGAGCAGTTCTTC
cdr3_aa: CASTTSGGYHEQFF

d_call: -
j_call: TRBJ2-1
cdr3_length: 15
v_call: TRBV12-3/TRBV12-4
clone_size: -
cdr3_nt: TGTGCCAGCAGTGAGGGCCCAGGGGAGTACAATGAGCAGTTCTTC
cdr3_aa: CASSEGPGEYNEQFF

d_call: TRBD1
j_call: TRBJ1-1
cdr3_length: 13
v_call: TRBV12-3/TRBV12-4
clone_size: -
cdr3_nt: TGTGCCAGCAGTTTCCCCGGGACAGTTGAAGCTTTCTTT
cdr3_aa: CASSFPGTVEAFF

d_call: -
j_call: TRBJ1-1
cdr3_length: 16
v_call: TRBV6-5
clone_size: many
cdr3_nt: TGTGCCAGCAGTTTCCTCGAGACAGCTATGAACACTGAAGCTTTCTTT
cdr3_aa: CASSFLETAMNTEAFF

d_call: -
j_call: TRBJ2-1
cdr3_length: 14
v_call: TRBV12-3/TRBV12-4
clone_size: -
cdr3_nt: TGTGCCAGCAGTTTTGGTAGTCCATGGGATGAGCAGTTCTTC
cdr3_aa: CASSFGSPWDEQFF

d_call: TRBD2
j_call: TRBJ2-7
cdr3_length: 15
v_call: TRBV5-1
clone_size: many
cdr3_nt: TGCGCCAGCAGCTTGGCAGCGGGATCTGTAAACGAGCAGTACTTC
cdr3_aa: CASSLAAGSVNEQYF

d_call: TRBD1
j_call: TRBJ2-3
cdr3_length: 14
v_call: TRBV7-9
clone_size: -
cdr3_nt: TGTGCCAGCAGCTTAGGACAGGGGATCGGTACGCAGTATTTT
cdr3_aa: CASSLGQGIGTQYF

d_call: TRBD1
j_call: TRBJ1-5
cdr3_length: 16
v_call: TRBV10-3
clone_size: many
cdr3_nt: TGTGCCATCAGCCGGGACAGACCAAATAGCAATCAGCCCCAGCATTTT
cdr3_aa: CAISRDRPNSNQPQHF

d_call: -
j_call: TRBJ2-3
cdr3_length: 15
v_call: TRBV6-5
clone_size: -
cdr3_nt: TGTGCCAGCAGTTATCTAAGGGAGAGCACAGATACGCAGTATTTT
cdr3_aa: CASSYLRESTDTQYF

d_call: -
j_call: TRBJ1-6
cdr3_length: 17
v_call: TRBV28
clone_size: -
cdr3_nt: TGTGCCAGCAGTGGACAGTGGGATAGCTCCTATAATTCACCCCTCCACTTT
cdr3_aa: CASSGQWDSSYNSPLHF

d_call: -
j_call: TRBJ1-1
cdr3_length: 15
v_call: TRBV29-1
clone_size: -
cdr3_nt: TGCAGCGTTGAAAGGACGTGGGGTATGAACACTGAAGCTTTCTTT
cdr3_aa: CSVERTWGMNTEAFF

d_call: -
j_call: TRBJ2-5
cdr3_length: 15
v_call: TRBV12-3/TRBV12-4
clone_size: -
cdr3_nt: TGTGCCAGCAGTTCGAGTAGGCGGCGGGTGGAGACCCAGTACTTC
cdr3_aa: CASSSSRRRVETQYF

d_call: -
j_call: TRBJ1-1
cdr3_length: 17
v_call: TRBV5-6
clone_size: -
cdr3_nt: TGTGCCAGCAGCCCACGGACAGTCGGTATGATGAACACTGAAGCTTTCTTT
cdr3_aa: CASSPRTVGMMNTEAFF

d_call: -
j_call: TRBJ2-5
cdr3_length: 15
v_call: TRBV15
clone_size: few
cdr3_nt: TGTGCCACCAGCAGAGAAGGGCAGGGGCTAGAGACCCAGTACTTC
cdr3_aa: CATSREGQGLETQYF

d_call: TRBD1
j_call: TRBJ2-7
cdr3_length: 15
v_call: TRBV4-3
clone_size: few
cdr3_nt: TGCGCCAGCAGCCAAGAAACAGGGGGCTACTACGAGCAGTACTTC
cdr3_aa: CASSQETGGYYEQYF

d_call: -
j_call: TRBJ1-2
cdr3_length: 14
v_call: TRBV7-2
clone_size: few
cdr3_nt: TGTGCCAGCAGCTTCAGGGGAGCGGACTATGGCTACACCTTC
cdr3_aa: CASSFRGADYGYTF

d_call: TRBD2
j_call: TRBJ2-1
cdr3_length: 13
v_call: TRBV5-6
clone_size: many
cdr3_nt: TGTGCCAGCAGCTTGATTCCTAGCGGGGAGCAGTTCTTC
cdr3_aa: CASSLIPSGEQFF

d_call: -
j_call: TRBJ2-7
cdr3_length: 10
v_call: TRBV7-6
clone_size: -
cdr3_nt: TGTGCCAGCAGGACCTACGAGCAGTACTTC
cdr3_aa: CASRTYEQYF

d_call: TRBD1
j_call: TRBJ1-5
cdr3_length: 16
v_call: TRBV20-1
clone_size: -
cdr3_nt: TGCAGTGCCAGGAGACAGGGGGCGGGGGGGGATCAGCCCCAGCATTTT
cdr3_aa: CSARRQGAGGDQPQHF

d_call: -
j_call: TRBJ2-5
cdr3_length: 12
v_call: TRBV29-1
clone_size: many
cdr3_nt: TGCAGCGTTGAAAGACTACAAGAGACCCAGTACTTC
cdr3_aa: CSVERLQETQYF

d_call: TRBD1
j_call: TRBJ2-1
cdr3_length: 16
v_call: TRBV7-2
clone_size: few
cdr3_nt: TGTGCCAGCAGCTCCACGAAAACAGGGACAGGGGATGAGCAGTTCTTC
cdr3_aa: CASSSTKTGTGDEQFF

d_call: TRBD2
j_call: TRBJ2-2
cdr3_length: 12
v_call: TRBV29-1
clone_size: few
cdr3_nt: TGCAGCTTGGCGGGAGGGTCCGGGGAGCTGTTTTTT
cdr3_aa: CSLAGGSGELFF

d_call: TRBD2
j_call: TRBJ2-5
cdr3_length: 13
v_call: TRBV20-1
clone_size: many
cdr3_nt: TGCAGTGCGAGCGGGAGGGCAGAAGAGACCCAGTACTTC
cdr3_aa: CSASGRAEETQYF

d_call: -
j_call: TRBJ1-2
cdr3_length: 15
v_call: TRBV5-5
clone_size: many
cdr3_nt: TGTGCCAGCAGCTTGCGGATCGATCCGAACTATGGCTACACCTTC
cdr3_aa: CASSLRIDPNYGYTF

d_call: -
j_call: TRBJ2-3
cdr3_length: 13
v_call: TRBV9
clone_size: few
cdr3_nt: TGTGCCGTTGGGGTAGCAAGCACAGATACGCAGTATTTT
cdr3_aa: CAVGVASTDTQYF

d_call: -
j_call: TRBJ2-5
cdr3_length: 13
v_call: TRBV3-1
clone_size: -
cdr3_nt: TGTGCCAGCAGTAATAGCTGGGGAGAGACCCAGTACTTC
cdr3_aa: CASSNSWGETQYF

d_call: -
j_call: TRBJ2-2
cdr3_length: 13
v_call: TRBV3-1
clone_size: many
cdr3_nt: TGTGCCAGCAGCCGATCCTACACCGGGGAGCTGTTTTTT
cdr3_aa: CASSRSYTGELFF

d_call: -
j_call: TRBJ1-6
cdr3_length: 16
v_call: TRBV20-1
clone_size: many
cdr3_nt: TGCAGTGCTAGGTCGGGGGGCGCGGTGAGAAATTCACCCCTCCACTTT
cdr3_aa: CSARSGGAVRNSPLHF

d_call: TRBD2
j_call: TRBJ2-1
cdr3_length: 15
v_call: TRBV7-2
clone_size: -
cdr3_nt: TGTGCCAGCAGCTTGACTAGCGGGGGCCCCAATGAGCAGTTCTTC
cdr3_aa: CASSLTSGGPNEQFF

d_call: TRBD2
j_call: TRBJ2-3
cdr3_length: 15
v_call: TRBV28
clone_size: many
cdr3_nt: TGTGCCAGCAATTTAGCGGGAGGGCCCCCAGATACGCAGTATTTT
cdr3_aa: CASNLAGGPPDTQYF